These 11 T cell receptor beta chains came from one sample sequenced in a study of cytomegalovirus exposure and HLA in healthy donors. PCR involved 60 Vbeta and 13 Jbeta primers. This table comes from immunoSEQ multiplex PCR, and its TCRdb copy is limited to in-frame clones, with some not included. Among 100,000 to 120,000 clones listed, around 70% were seen once. Source material: PBMCs. Receptors were obtained from a man aged 35-49 years in good health and CMV-seronegative.

The chain combines TRBV5-1 with TRBJ1-1; D might be TRBD1 (5 bases). The V end lost 0 bases, the J end lost 6 bases, and 24 bases lay between the germline ends. CDR1 is SGHRS and CDR2 is YFSETQ in the germline V gene. The CDR3 has 18 residues. The CDR3 spells CASSLEVSDSLLLSEAFF. In DNA, the CDR3 is TGCGCCAGCAGCTTGGAAGTTAGTGACAGTCTGCTCCTGTCTGAAGCTTTCTTT.

This clone occurred once. This chain connects TRBV27 to TRBJ2-7; maybe TRBD1 (6 bases). Deletions cut 2 bases from V and 4 bases from J, with 6 bases between. CDR1 MNHEY and CDR2 SMNVEV come from the germline V gene (reference sequence). The CDR3 spans 12 residues. The CDR3, as DNA: TGTGCCAGCAGTTTAACAGGGTACGAGCAGTACTTC. It is translated as CASSLTGYEQYF.

The V gene is TRBV4-1, the J gene TRBJ1-5; D unresolved. The CDR3 covers 14 residues. CDR1 is MGHRA and CDR2 is YSYEKL in the germline V gene. The V gene lost 1 base and the J gene lost 4 bases, with 8 bases spanning the gap. The CDR3 nucleotides are TGCGCCAGCAGCCAAGTATCTAGGAATCAGCCCCAGCATTTT. Its translation is CASSQVSRNQPQHF.

The chain links TRBV6-6 to TRBJ2-5; possibly TRBD1 for D (5 bases). Near its end, the DNA agrees better with TRBJ2-7, so the J call may be wrong. CDR1 and CDR2 (germline): MNHNY, SVGAGI (reference sequence). The CDR3 is made up of 14 amino acids. CDR3 region: CASSYSTGTYEQYF. The CDR3 coding sequence is TGTGCCAGCAGTTACTCAACAGGAACCTACGAGCAGTACTTC.

The gene calls are TRBV10-1 and TRBJ2-7; D is unclear. CDR1 WNHNN and CDR2 SYGVQD come from the germline V gene (reference sequence). Trimming left V 2 bases short and J 3 bases short, with 17 bases between. CDR3 size: 16 residues. The CDR3 reads CASSELADSQLYEQYF. DNA for the CDR3: TGCGCCAGCAGTGAGCTTGCCGACTCGCAACTCTACGAGCAGTACTTC.

This clone was observed once. This chain uses TRBV4-1 with TRBJ1-4; TRBD1 matches at 9 bases. This CDR3 spans 15 amino acids. Germline V gene lookup returns CDR1 MGHRA and CDR2 YSYEKL. V shed 4 bases, J shed 8 bases, and the junction held 8 bases outside the gene matches. The CDR3 loop is CASSPAGTGIEKLFF. CDR3 coding DNA: TGCGCCAGCAGCCCAGCCGGGACAGGGATCGAAAAACTGTTTTTT.

This chain connects TRBV30 to TRBJ1-4; possible D gene TRBD1, 5 bases. Trimming shortened V by 0 bases and J by 7 bases, and 15 bases separated the two germline ends. The V gene's germline CDR1 is GTSNPN and CDR2 SVGIG (reference sequence). The CDR3 contains 15 residues. The CDR3 loop is CAWSVRGTQGEKLFF. CDR3 nucleotides: TGTGCCTGGAGTGTACGCGGGACCCAGGGTGAAAAACTGTTTTTT.

This clone was counted a single time. V usage is TRBV30 and J usage is TRBJ2-1; 11 positions agree with TRBD1. J gave up 2 bases and V 6 bases, and 6 bases lay outside the gene matches. Germline V CDR1 and CDR2: GTSNPN, SVGIG (reference sequence). CDR3 length equals 15 residues. The CDR3 nucleotides are TGTGCCTGTAAACCGGGACAGGGGGCCTACAATGAGCAGTTCTTC. This gives the protein CACKPGQGAYNEQFF.

The V and J genes are TRBV19 and TRBJ2-3; D is uncertain. CDR1 LNHDA and CDR2 SQIVND come from the germline V gene (reference sequence). V was shortened by 11 bases and J by 0 bases, with 15 bases between the two germline ends. CDR3 length: 14 residues. Here the CDR3 reads CAGGLGASTDTQYF. Here the CDR3 DNA reads TGTGCCGGCGGTCTGGGTGCCAGCACAGATACGCAGTATTTT.

The CDR3 loop reads CASTLGVGNEQFF. The CDR3 coding sequence is TGTGCCAGTACCCTCGGGGTAGGCAATGAGCAGTTCTTC. The chain couples TRBV19 to TRBJ2-1; D is possibly TRBD2 (5 bases). The V end was cut by 7 bases, the J end by 6 bases, with 13 bases between. The CDR3 is 13 amino acids. Germline values: CDR1 LNHDA, CDR2 SQIVND (reference sequence).

The chain has TRBV19 and TRBJ1-6, with 7 bases matching TRBD1. This CDR3 region has 14 residues. V dropped 4 bases and J dropped 14; count of bases not matched to a gene: 11. Germline V gene lookup returns CDR1 LNHDA and CDR2 SQIVND (reference sequence). The CDR3 nucleotides are TGTGCCAGTAGTACAGTACTACAGGGGCCCACCCTCCACTTT. This encodes CASSTVLQGPTLHF.